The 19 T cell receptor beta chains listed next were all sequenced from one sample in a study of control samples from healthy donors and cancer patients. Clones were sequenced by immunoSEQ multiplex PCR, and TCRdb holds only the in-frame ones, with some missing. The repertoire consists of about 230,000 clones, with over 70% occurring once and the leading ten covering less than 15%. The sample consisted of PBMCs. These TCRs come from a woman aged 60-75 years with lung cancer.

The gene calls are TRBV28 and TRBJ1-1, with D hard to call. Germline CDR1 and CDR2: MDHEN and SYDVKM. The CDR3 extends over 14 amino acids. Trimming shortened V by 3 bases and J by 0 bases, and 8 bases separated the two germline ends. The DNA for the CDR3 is TGTGCCAGCAGTTTGGGCGGATTGAACACTGAAGCTTTCTTT. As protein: CASSLGGLNTEAFF. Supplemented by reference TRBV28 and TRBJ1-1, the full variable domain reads DVKVTQSSRYLVKRTGEKVFLECVQDMDHENMFWYRQDPGLGLRLIYFSYDVKMKEKGDIPEGYSVSREKKERFSLILESASTNQTSMYLCASSLGGLNTEAFFGQGTRLTVV.

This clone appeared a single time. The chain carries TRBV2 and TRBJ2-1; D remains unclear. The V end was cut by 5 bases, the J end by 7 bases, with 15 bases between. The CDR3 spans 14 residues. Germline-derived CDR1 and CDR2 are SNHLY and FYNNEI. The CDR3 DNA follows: TGTGCCAGCAGTAAAGTCCCCCTGGGGAATGAGCAGTTCTTC. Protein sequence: CASSKVPLGNEQFF.

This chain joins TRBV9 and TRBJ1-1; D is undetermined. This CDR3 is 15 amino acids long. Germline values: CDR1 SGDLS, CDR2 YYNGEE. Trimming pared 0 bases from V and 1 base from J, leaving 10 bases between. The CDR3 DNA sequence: TGTGCCAGCAGCGTAGCTACGAGTTGGAACACTGAAGCTTTCTTT. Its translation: CASSVATSWNTEAFF. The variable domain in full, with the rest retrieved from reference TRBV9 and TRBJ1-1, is DSGVTQTPKHLITATGQRVTLRCSPRSGDLSVYWYQQSLDQGLQFLIQYYNGEERAKGNILERFSAQQFPDLHSELNLSSLELGDSALYFCASSVATSWNTEAFFGQGTRLTVV.

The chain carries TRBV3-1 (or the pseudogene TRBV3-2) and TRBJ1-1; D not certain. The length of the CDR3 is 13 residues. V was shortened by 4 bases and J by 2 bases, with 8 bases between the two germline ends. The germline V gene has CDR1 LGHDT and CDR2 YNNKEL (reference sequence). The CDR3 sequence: CASSPRANTEAFF. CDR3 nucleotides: TGTGCCAGCAGCCCTCGGGCAAACACTGAAGCTTTCTTT.

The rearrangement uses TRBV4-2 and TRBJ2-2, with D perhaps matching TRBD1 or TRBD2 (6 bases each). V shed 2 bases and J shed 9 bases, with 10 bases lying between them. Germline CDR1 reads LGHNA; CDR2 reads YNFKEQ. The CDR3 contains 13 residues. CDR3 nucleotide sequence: TGTGCCAGCAGCCAAAGTCGGGGGCGGGAGCTGTTTTTT. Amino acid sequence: CASSQSRGRELFF.

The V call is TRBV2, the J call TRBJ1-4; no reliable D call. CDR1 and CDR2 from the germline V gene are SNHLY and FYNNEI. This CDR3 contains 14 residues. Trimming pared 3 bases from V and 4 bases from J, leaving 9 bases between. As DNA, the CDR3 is TGTGCCAGCAGTGACGGGAGATTTAATGAAAAACTGTTTTTT. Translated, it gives CASSDGRFNEKLFF.

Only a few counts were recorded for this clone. The CDR3 protein is CASLPLLNTEAFF. The CDR3 bases are TGTGCCAGCCTGCCCCTGTTGAACACTGAAGCTTTCTTT. This sequence joins TRBV6-5 and TRBJ1-1; no reliable D call. The V end was cut by 8 bases, the J end by 0 bases, with 10 bases between. Germline-derived CDR1 and CDR2 are MNHEY and SVGAGI. There are 13 residues in the CDR3.

The CDR3 spells CATVTETRTEAFF. DNA of the CDR3: TGTGCCACTGTGACAGAAACGAGGACTGAAGCTTTCTTT. The chain links TRBV19 to TRBJ1-1; tentative D call: TRBD1 (5 bases). The length of the CDR3 is 13 residues. The germline gives CDR1 LNHDA, CDR2 SQIVND (reference sequence). Trimming cost V 10 bases and J 5 bases, with 17 bases left between them.

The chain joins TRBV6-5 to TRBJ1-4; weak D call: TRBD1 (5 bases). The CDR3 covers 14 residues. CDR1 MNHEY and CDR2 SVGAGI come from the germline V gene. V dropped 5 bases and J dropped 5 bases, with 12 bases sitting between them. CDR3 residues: CASSTGGRNEKLFF. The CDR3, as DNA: TGTGCCAGCAGTACCGGGGGTAGGAATGAAAAACTGTTTTTT.

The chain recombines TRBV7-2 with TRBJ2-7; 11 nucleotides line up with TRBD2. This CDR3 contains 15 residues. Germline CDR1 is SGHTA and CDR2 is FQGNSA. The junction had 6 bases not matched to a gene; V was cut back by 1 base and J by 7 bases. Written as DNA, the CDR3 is TGTGCCAGCAGCTTAGTGGGAAGACTAGCGGGAGAGCAGTACTTC. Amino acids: CASSLVGRLAGEQYF. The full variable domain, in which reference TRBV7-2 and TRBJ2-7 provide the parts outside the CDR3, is GAGVSQSPSNKVTEKGKDVELRCDPISGHTALYWYRQSLGQGLEFLIYFQGNSAPDKSGLPSDRFSAERTGGSVSTLTIQRTQQEDSAVYLCASSLVGRLAGEQYFGPGTRLTVT.

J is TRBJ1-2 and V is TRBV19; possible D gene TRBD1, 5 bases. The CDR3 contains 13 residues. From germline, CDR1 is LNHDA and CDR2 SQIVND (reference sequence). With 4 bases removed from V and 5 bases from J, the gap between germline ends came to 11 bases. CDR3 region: CASSKTANYGYTF. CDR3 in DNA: TGTGCCAGTAGTAAGACAGCCAATTATGGCTACACCTTC.

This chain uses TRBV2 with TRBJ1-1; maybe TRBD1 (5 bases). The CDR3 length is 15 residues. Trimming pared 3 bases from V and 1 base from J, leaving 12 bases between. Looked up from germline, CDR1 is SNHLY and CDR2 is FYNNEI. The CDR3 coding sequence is TGTGCCAGCAGTGATATGGGGACCTCGAACACTGAAGCTTTCTTT. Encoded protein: CASSDMGTSNTEAFF.

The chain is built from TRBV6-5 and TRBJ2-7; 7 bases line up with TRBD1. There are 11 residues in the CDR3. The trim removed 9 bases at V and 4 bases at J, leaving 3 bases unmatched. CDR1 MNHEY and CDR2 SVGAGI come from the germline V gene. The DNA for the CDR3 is TGTGCCAGTAGGGACAGTTACGAGCAGTACTTC. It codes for CASRDSYEQYF.

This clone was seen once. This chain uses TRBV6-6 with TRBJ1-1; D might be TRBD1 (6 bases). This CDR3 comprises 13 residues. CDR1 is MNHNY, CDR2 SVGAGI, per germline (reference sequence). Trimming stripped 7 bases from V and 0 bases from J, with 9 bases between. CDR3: CASTGQLNTEAFF. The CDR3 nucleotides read TGTGCCAGCACTGGACAGCTGAACACTGAAGCTTTCTTT.

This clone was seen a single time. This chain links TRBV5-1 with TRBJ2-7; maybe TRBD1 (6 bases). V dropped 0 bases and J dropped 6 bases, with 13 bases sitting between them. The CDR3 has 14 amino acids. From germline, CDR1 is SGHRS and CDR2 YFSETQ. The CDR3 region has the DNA TGCGCCAGCAGCTTGGCAGGGGATCTAAGCGAGCAGTACTTC. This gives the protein CASSLAGDLSEQYF. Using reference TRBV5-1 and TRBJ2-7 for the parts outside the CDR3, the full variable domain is KAGVTQTPRYLIKTRGQQVTLSCSPISGHRSVSWYQQTPGQGLQFLFEYFSETQRNKGNFPGRFSGRQFSNSRSEMNVSTLELGDSALYLCASSLAGDLSEQYFGPGTRLTVT.

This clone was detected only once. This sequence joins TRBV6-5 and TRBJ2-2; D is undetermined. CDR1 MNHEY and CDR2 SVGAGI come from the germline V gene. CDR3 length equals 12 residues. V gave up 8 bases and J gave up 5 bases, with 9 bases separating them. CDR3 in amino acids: CASWRETGELFF. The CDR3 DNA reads TGTGCCAGCTGGCGAGAAACCGGGGAGCTGTTTTTT.

CDR3 amino acids: CATSDSRTVFISGANVLTF. The DNA for the CDR3 is TGTGCCACCAGTGATTCGAGGACGGTTTTTATCTCTGGGGCCAACGTCCTGACTTTC. J is TRBJ2-6 and V is TRBV24-1; unclear D gene. Germline CDR1 KGHDR, CDR2 SFDVKD. V lost 2 bases and J 0 bases, leaving 16 bases between the germline ends. CDR3 length: 19 amino acids.

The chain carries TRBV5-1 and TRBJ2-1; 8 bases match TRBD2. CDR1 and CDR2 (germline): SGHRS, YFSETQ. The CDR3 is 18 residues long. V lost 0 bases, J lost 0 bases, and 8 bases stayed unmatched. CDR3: CASSLVWAGGGSYNEQFF. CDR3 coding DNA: TGCGCCAGCAGCTTGGTCTGGGCGGGAGGAGGCTCCTACAATGAGCAGTTCTTC.

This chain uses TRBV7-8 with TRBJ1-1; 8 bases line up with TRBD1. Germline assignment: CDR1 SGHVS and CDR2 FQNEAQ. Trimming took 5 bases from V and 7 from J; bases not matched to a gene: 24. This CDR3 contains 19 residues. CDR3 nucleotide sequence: TGTGCCAGCAGCGCCGTTTCTACTTCGGGGCCAGGGGGCCGTCGTGAAGCTTTCTTT. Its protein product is CASSAVSTSGPGGRREAFF.